This T cell receptor beta chain emerged from a study of blood T cell repertoires in COVID-19. The overall study: Researchers got acute and convalescent COVID-19 samples from the United States, Italy and Spain.

This CDR3 contains 16 residues. V lost 0 bases and J 2 bases, leaving 8 bases between the germline ends. Per the germline V gene, CDR1 is LGHNA and CDR2 is YSLEER. Original handling: Amplification from reference gene primers served as the basis for estimated nucleated cell counts. Measured with immunoSEQ multiplex PCR; TCRdb has only the in-frame clones, and not every one. V, J and clone size reflect that table, while D and trimming were determined from the DNA. The sample has roughly 200,000 clones, roughly four fifths seen once. Specimen: peripheral blood. This receptor was identified in a human donor in a cohort sampled during active COVID-19. This chain connects TRBV4-3 to TRBJ2-6; the D gene is possibly TRBD1 (5 bases). The CDR3 DNA follows: TGCGCCAGCAGCCAAGAATCCAGGGCTGGGGCCAACGTCCTGACTTTC. Its translation is CASSQESRAGANVLTF.